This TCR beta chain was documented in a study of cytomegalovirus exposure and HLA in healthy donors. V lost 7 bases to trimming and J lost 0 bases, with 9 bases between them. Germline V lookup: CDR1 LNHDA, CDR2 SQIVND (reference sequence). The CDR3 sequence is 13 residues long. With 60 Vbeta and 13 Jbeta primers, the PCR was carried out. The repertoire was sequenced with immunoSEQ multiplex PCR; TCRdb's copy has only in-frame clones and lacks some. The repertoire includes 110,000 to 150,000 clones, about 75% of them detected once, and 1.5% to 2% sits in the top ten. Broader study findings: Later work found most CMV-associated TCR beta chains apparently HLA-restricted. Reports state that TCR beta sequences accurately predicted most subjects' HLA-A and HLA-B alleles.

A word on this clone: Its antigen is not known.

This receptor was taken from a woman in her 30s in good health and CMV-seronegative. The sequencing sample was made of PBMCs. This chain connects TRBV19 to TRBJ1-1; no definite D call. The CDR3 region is CASNSQLNTEAFF. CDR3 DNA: TGTGCCAGTAACTCACAGCTGAACACTGAAGCTTTCTTT. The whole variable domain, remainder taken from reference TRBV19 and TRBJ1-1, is DGGITQSPKYLFRKEGQNVTLSCEQNLNHDAMYWYRQDPGQGLRLIYYSQIVNDFQKGDIAEGYSVSREKKESFPLTVTSAQKNPTAFYLCASNSQLNTEAFFGQGTRLTVV.